Shown below are 11 T cell receptor beta chains from a single sample sequenced in a study of cytomegalovirus exposure and HLA in healthy donors. The PCR employed 60 Vbeta primers together with 13 Jbeta primers. TCRdb keeps only in-frame clones here, not all; method: immunoSEQ multiplex PCR. The top ten clones hold under 2.5% of a sample with 100,000 or so clones, approximately 84% of them seen once. The source material was PBMCs. The source is a man aged 18 to 30 in good health and CMV-seronegative.

The genes are TRBV6-1 and TRBJ1-6; 7 bases agree with TRBD1. The CDR3 extends over 14 amino acids. Germline V gene sequence: CDR1 MNHNS, CDR2 SASEGT. The J segment lost 10 bases and the V segment lost 4 bases, leaving 7 bases of the junction unmatched. As DNA, the CDR3 is TGTGCCAGCAGTGTCAGCACAGGGGTCTCACCCCTCCACTTT. Amino acid sequence: CASSVSTGVSPLHF.

This clone was observed a handful of times. A read error may account for a junction end that differs from germline. V gene TRBV28 combines with J gene TRBJ2-7, with D hard to call. Germline lookup yields CDR1 MDHEN and CDR2 SYDVKM. The CDR3 is made up of 11 amino acids. CDR3 in DNA: TGTGCCAGCAGCTTATACAACGAGCAGTACTTC. Residues: CASSLYNEQYF.

V and J are TRBV19 and TRBJ2-7; 9 positions match TRBD2. Germline values: CDR1 LNHDA, CDR2 SQIVND (reference sequence). Germline trimming cut 6 bases from V and 2 bases from J; bases unmatched to any gene: 11. The CDR3 spans 16 residues. CDR3: CASSRSGSRNPYEQYF. Written as DNA, the CDR3 is TGTGCCAGTAGCCGTAGCGGGAGTAGAAACCCCTACGAGCAGTACTTC.

The chain employs TRBV9 and TRBJ2-7; 10 positions agree with TRBD1. The germline gives CDR1 SGDLS, CDR2 YYNGEE. The CDR3 spans 15 residues. The ends lost 2 bases at V and 3 bases at J; junction bases unmatched: 5. The CDR3 coding sequence is TGTGCCAGCAGCGTCCGGGACAGGGGCCACTACGAGCAGTACTTC. Amino acids: CASSVRDRGHYEQYF.

The V gene is TRBV20-1, the J gene TRBJ2-7, with D unclear. CDR3 length: 11 residues. The V gene lost 5 bases and the J gene lost 7 bases, with 12 bases spanning the gap. CDR1 and CDR2 (germline): DFQATT, SNEGSKA (reference sequence). In DNA, the CDR3 is TGCAGTGCTCCTTACCCTACGGAGCAGTACTTC. It codes for CSAPYPTEQYF.

This chain connects TRBV5-1 to TRBJ2-3; D is uncertain. Trimming shortened V by 1 base and J by 1 base, and 4 bases separated the two germline ends. Germline V lookup: CDR1 SGHRS, CDR2 YFSETQ. The CDR3 covers 13 residues. In DNA form, the CDR3 reads TGCGCCAGCAGCTTGTCCGGCACAGATACGCAGTATTTT. Amino acid sequence: CASSLSGTDTQYF.

The rearrangement links TRBV5-1 to TRBJ2-3, with TRBD2 identical over 7 bases. Looked up from germline, CDR1 is SGHRS and CDR2 is YFSETQ. Unmatched junction bases numbered 7, after V lost 4 bases and J lost 5 bases. The CDR3 extends over 14 amino acids. The CDR3 DNA reads TGCGCCAGCAGCATGAGCGGGACTGGAGATACGCAGTATTTT. Translated, it gives CASSMSGTGDTQYF.

This clone was counted a few times. The chain couples TRBV27 to TRBJ2-3, with D possibly matching TRBD1 (6 bases). The CDR3 sequence is 16 residues long. Germline V gene sequence: CDR1 MNHEY, CDR2 SMNVEV (reference sequence). V shed 8 bases and J shed 3 bases, with 21 bases lying between them. CDR3 nucleotide sequence: TGTGCCAGCGCAACACAGGGCGCGGGTAGGACAGATACGCAGTATTTT. Translating it yields CASATQGAGRTDTQYF.

V gene TRBV7-3 combines with J gene TRBJ2-7; TRBD1 matches at 9 bases. The CDR3 sequence is 13 residues long. V trimming: 4 bases; J trimming: 6 bases; junction bases outside the gene matches: 4. Germline V gives CDR1 SGHTA, CDR2 FQGTGA. The CDR3 DNA follows: TGTGCCAGCAGCTCCGGGACAGGGAGCGAGCAGTACTTC. Residues: CASSSGTGSEQYF.

The rearrangement links TRBV25-1 to TRBJ1-1; 8 nucleotides line up with TRBD1. Germline V gives CDR1 MGHDK, CDR2 SYGVNS. The V and J ends lost 4 bases and 5 bases, in that order; junction bases with no gene match: 3. CDR3 length: 13 amino acids. CDR3 sequence (DNA): TGTGCCAGCAGTGTGACAGGGGTAACTGAAGCTTTCTTT. Translation: CASSVTGVTEAFF.

This clone was counted a single time. This rearrangement joins TRBV25-1 to TRBJ1-2; D remains unclear. CDR1 is MGHDK, CDR2 SYGVNS, per germline. The CDR3 totals 17 residues. V dropped 1 base and J dropped 6 bases, with 21 bases sitting between them. The chain's CDR3 is CASSELGRGRKDDGYTF. For the CDR3, the DNA is TGTGCCAGCAGTGAATTAGGAAGAGGCCGGAAGGATGATGGCTACACCTTC.